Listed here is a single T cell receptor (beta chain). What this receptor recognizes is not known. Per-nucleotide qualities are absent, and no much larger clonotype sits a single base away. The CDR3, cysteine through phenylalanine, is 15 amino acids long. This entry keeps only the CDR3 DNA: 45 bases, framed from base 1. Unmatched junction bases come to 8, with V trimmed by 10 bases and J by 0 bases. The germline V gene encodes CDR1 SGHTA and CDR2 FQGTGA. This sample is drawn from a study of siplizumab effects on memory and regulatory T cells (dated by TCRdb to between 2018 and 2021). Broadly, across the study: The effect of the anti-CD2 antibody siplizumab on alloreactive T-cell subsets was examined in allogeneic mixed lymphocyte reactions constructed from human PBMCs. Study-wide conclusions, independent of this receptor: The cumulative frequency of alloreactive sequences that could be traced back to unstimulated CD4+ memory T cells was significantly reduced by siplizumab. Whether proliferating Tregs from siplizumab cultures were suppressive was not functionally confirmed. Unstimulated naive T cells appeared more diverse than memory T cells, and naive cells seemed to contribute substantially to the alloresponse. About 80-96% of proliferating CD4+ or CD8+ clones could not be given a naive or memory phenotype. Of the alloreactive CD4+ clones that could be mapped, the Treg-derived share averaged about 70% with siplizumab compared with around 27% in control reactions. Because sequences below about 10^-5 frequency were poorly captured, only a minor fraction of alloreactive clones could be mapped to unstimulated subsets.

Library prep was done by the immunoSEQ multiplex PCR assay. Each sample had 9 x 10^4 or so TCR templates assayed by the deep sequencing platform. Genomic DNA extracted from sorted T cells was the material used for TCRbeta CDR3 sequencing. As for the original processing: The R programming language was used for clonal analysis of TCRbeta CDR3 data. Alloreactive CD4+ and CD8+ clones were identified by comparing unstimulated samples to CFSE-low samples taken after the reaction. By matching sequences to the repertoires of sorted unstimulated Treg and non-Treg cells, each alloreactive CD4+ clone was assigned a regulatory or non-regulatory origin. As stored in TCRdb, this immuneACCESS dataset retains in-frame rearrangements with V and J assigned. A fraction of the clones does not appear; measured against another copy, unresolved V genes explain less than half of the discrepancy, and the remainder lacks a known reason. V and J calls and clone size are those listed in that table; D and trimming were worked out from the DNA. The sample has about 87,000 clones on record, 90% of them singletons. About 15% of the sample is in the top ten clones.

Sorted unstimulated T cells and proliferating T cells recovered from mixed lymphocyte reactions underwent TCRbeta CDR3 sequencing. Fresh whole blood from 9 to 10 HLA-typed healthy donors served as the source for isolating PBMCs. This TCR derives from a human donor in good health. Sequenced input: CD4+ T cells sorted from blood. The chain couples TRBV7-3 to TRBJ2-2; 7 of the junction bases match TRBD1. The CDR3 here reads CATKRGTANTGELFF. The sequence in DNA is TGTGCCACCAAACGAGGGACAGCGAACACCGGGGAGCTGTTTTTT.